A selection of T cell receptor beta chains follows, all from one sample in a study of blood T cells in healthy people across ages. TCRdb re-called the 5' RACE reads through MiXCR, storing one row per CDR3 protein. The data contain 500,000 to 550,000 distinct CDR3 sequences, around 24% of them singletons. This sample was also put to use in a study of T cells of mothers and their children.

Material for sequencing was blood. Receptors originate from a boy aged 5-17 years in good health. The CDR3 runs from the conserved cysteine through the conserved F or W. D genes are given only for firm matches. Only some rows state a clone size, as once, few, many or a class for expanded clones.

>TRBV12-3/TRBV12-4|TRBJ2-7|few|TRBD1
CASSSVPGQGASYEQYF
TGTGCCAGCAGTAGCGTTCCGGGACAGGGGGCGAGTTACGAGCAGTACTTC
>TRBV5-1|TRBJ2-3|.|TRBD2
CASSPALGGDTQYF
TGCGCCAGCAGCCCAGCCCTGGGAGGGGATACGCAGTATTTT
>TRBV2|TRBJ1-4|few|.
CASSTPYHRGTNEKLFF
TGTGCCAGCAGTACGCCGTATCATCGGGGGACTAATGAAAAACTGTTTTTT
>TRBV20-1|TRBJ2-7|.|.
CSASRLATHEQYF
TGCAGTGCTAGTAGGCTAGCTACCCACGAGCAGTACTTC
>TRBV18|TRBJ1-1|.|.
CASSPRGQGLNTEAFF
TGTGCCAGCTCACCACGAGGGCAGGGGCTAAACACTGAAGCTTTCTTT
>TRBV4-1|TRBJ2-3|.|.
CASSHLGGSTQYF
TGCGCCAGCAGCCACCTCGGGGGATCCACGCAGTATTTT
>TRBV20-1|TRBJ2-3|many|TRBD2
CSARDFSLAGSTDTQYF
TGCAGTGCTAGAGATTTTAGTCTAGCGGGGTCCACAGATACGCAGTATTTT
>TRBV4-3|TRBJ2-7|.|.
CASSQDTATVYEQYF
TGCGCCAGCAGCCAAGATACAGCAACCGTCTACGAGCAGTACTTC
>TRBV3-1|TRBJ2-7|few|.
CASSQDTEPSYEQYF
TGTGCCAGCAGCCAAGATACAGAACCCTCCTACGAGCAGTACTTC
>TRBV13|TRBJ1-1|few|.
CASSLYFGPAGEAFF
TGTGCCAGCAGCTTATATTTCGGGCCGGCGGGGGAAGCTTTCTTT
>TRBV29-1|TRBJ2-7|few|.
CSVEDLADEQYF
TGCAGCGTTGAAGATTTGGCAGACGAGCAGTACTTC
>TRBV5-1|TRBJ2-7|.|TRBD1
CASSLGDGTETYEQYF
TGCGCCAGCAGCTTGGGAGACGGGACAGAGACCTACGAGCAGTACTTC
>TRBV10-3|TRBJ1-6|few|TRBD1
CAIREGQVDNSPLHF
TGTGCCATCAGGGAGGGACAGGTTGATAATTCACCCCTCCACTTT
>TRBV27|TRBJ1-2|few|.
CASSFFRGYGYTF
TGTGCCAGCAGTTTTTTCAGGGGCTATGGCTACACCTTC
>TRBV5-1|TRBJ2-7|.|TRBD1
CASSLGDRDIYEQYF
TGCGCCAGCAGCTTAGGGGACAGGGATATCTACGAGCAGTACTTC
>TRBV7-2|TRBJ2-1|.|TRBD2
CASSLEDAGGGGHEQFF
TGTGCCAGCAGCTTAGAGGACGCGGGCGGGGGGGGACATGAGCAGTTCTTC
>TRBV5-5|TRBJ1-1|.|.
CASSPFMTVNTEAFF
TGTGCCAGCAGCCCATTTATGACAGTTAACACTGAAGCTTTCTTT